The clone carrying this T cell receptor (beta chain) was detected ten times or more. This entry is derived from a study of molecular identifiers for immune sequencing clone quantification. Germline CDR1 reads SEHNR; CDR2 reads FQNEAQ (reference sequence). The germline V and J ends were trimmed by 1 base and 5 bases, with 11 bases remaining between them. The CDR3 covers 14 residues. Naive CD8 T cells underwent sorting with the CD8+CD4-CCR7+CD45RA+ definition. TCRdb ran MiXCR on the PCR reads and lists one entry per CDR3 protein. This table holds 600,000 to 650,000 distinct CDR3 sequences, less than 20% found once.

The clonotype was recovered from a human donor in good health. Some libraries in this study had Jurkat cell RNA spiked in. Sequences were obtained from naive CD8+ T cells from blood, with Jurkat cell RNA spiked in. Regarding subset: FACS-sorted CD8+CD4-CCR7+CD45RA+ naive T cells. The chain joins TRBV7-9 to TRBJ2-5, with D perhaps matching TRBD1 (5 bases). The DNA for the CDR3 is TGTGCCAGCAGCTTAGGACAGATCGGGGAGACCCAGTACTTC. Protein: CASSLGQIGETQYF.